What follows are 22 T cell receptor beta chains derived from one specimen sequenced in a study of early T cells in non-severe SARS-CoV-2 infection. TCRdb redid the calling of the 5' RACE reads with MiXCR, one entry per CDR3 protein. The table lists about 33,000 distinct CDR3 sequences, 4.5% to 5% of them singletons, with just under 8% in the top ten. What was sequenced was whole blood. All receptors derive from an adult who was a healthcare worker with PCR-confirmed SARS-CoV-2 infection or an uninfected control (not recorded which).

This clonotype was seen many times. The chain joins TRBV3-1 to TRBJ1-1; D might be TRBD1 (5 bases). There are 17 residues in the CDR3. V was shortened by 0 bases and J by 4 bases, with 18 bases between the two germline ends. The germline V gene has CDR1 LGHDT and CDR2 YNNKEL (reference sequence). CDR3 DNA sequence: TGTGCCAGCAGCCAAGATAGCTTCGGGATAAGGGGCACTGAAGCTTTCTTT. Translation: CASSQDSFGIRGTEAFF. The full variable domain, with the rest looked up from reference TRBV3-1 and TRBJ1-1, is DTAVSQTPKYLVTQMGNDKSIKCEQNLGHDTMYWYKQDSKKFLKIMFSYNNKELIINETVPNRFSPKSPDKAHLNLHINSLELGDSAVYFCASSQDSFGIRGTEAFFGQGTRLTVV.

The V call is TRBV7-3, the J call TRBJ2-2; D is perhaps TRBD1 (5 bases). CDR1 and CDR2 from the germline V gene are SGHTA and FQGTGA. Trimming pared 4 bases from V and 2 bases from J, leaving 8 bases between. The CDR3 is 14 amino acids. DNA of the CDR3: TGTGCCAGCAGCTGGACACCTAACACCGGGGAGCTGTTTTTT. It translates to CASSWTPNTGELFF.

This clonotype was observed many times. The chain couples TRBV30 to TRBJ1-1; 8 bases align to TRBD1. V dropped 3 bases and J dropped 3; count of bases not matched to a gene: 6. This CDR3 region has 14 residues. Germline V lookup: CDR1 GTSNPN, CDR2 SVGIG (reference sequence). The CDR3 reads CAWSLGQGYTEAFF. CDR3 nucleotides: TGTGCCTGGAGCCTCGGACAGGGTTACACTGAAGCTTTCTTT.

The V and J genes are TRBV18 and TRBJ1-2; D is uncertain. V was clipped by 0 bases and J by 1 base, with 6 bases between them. The CDR3 consists of 14 residues. Germline assignment: CDR1 KGHSH and CDR2 LQKENI. The CDR3 nucleotides are TGTGCCAGCTCACCACCGTCCGTTAACTATGGCTACACCTTC. Translated: CASSPPSVNYGYTF.

This clonotype was found many times. The rearrangement joins TRBV11-1 to TRBJ2-6; tentatively, D is TRBD2 (6 bases). Trimming removed 3 bases from V and 1 base from J, with 19 bases in between. In germline, CDR1 is SGHAT, CDR2 FQDESV (reference sequence). The CDR3 loop spans 19 amino acids. The CDR3 region is CASSFSRDFRSSGANVLTF. The CDR3 nucleotides are TGTGCCAGCAGCTTCAGCCGGGACTTCCGATCTTCTGGGGCCAACGTCCTGACTTTC. The full variable domain, with the rest looked up from reference TRBV11-1 and TRBJ2-6, is EAEVAQSPRYKITEKSQAVAFWCDPISGHATLYWYRQILGQGPELLVQFQDESVVDDSQLPKDRFSAERLKGVDSTLKIQPAELGDSAMYLCASSFSRDFRSSGANVLTFGAGSRLTVL.

This clonotype was counted many times. This chain uses TRBV12-3 or TRBV12-4 with TRBJ2-4; a possible D gene is TRBD2 (5 bases). Between the trimmed V and J ends, which lost 2 bases and 3 bases, there was a span of 11 bases. CDR3 length equals 15 residues. CDR3 DNA sequence: TGTGCCAGCAGTTTACGAGGGTTGGGCAAAAACATTCAGTACTTC. Residues: CASSLRGLGKNIQYF.

This clonotype showed up many times. The chain couples TRBV7-2 to TRBJ2-2, with 7 positions matching TRBD2. CDR1 SGHTA and CDR2 FQGNSA come from the germline V gene. V gave up 6 bases and J gave up 4 bases; unmatched junction bases: 5. The CDR3 length is 14 residues. DNA of the CDR3: TGTGCCAGCAGGAGCCTAGCGGCCACCGGGGAGCTGTTTTTT. Translated: CASRSLAATGELFF.

Relative to its sample, this clonotype is medium-sized. The V call is TRBV7-2, the J call TRBJ1-5; D possibly corresponds to TRBD1 (6 bases). The CDR3 is 14 residues long. The germline V and J ends were trimmed by 4 bases and 7 bases, with 14 bases remaining between them. From germline, CDR1 is SGHTA and CDR2 FQGNSA. The CDR3 region is CASSSAGQGQPQHF. The DNA for the CDR3 is TGTGCCAGCAGCTCAGCGGGGCAGGGGCAGCCCCAGCATTTT.

The CDR3 sequence: CASSSGQTSNQPQHF. DNA for the CDR3: TGTGCCAGCAGCTCCGGACAGACTAGCAATCAGCCCCAGCATTTT. The V call is TRBV7-9, the J call TRBJ1-5; possible D gene TRBD1, 6 bases. CDR3 length equals 15 residues. In germline, CDR1 is SEHNR, CDR2 FQNEAQ (reference sequence). Between the trimmed V and J ends, which lost 4 bases and 0 bases, there was a span of 10 bases.

The sample holds many counts of this clonotype. V usage is TRBV27 and J usage is TRBJ2-1; D gene uncertain. This CDR3 region has 15 residues. The germline V gene encodes CDR1 MNHEY and CDR2 SMNVEV (reference sequence). V was pared by 6 bases and J by 3 bases, with 15 bases between. CDR3 in amino acids: CASSAIGRIYNEQFF. Written as DNA, the CDR3 is TGTGCCAGCAGCGCTATTGGACGGATCTACAATGAGCAGTTCTTC.

This clonotype has just a few counts. The chain employs TRBV7-9 and TRBJ2-7, with D maybe TRBD2 (5 bases). The ends were cut back, 5 bases at V and 5 bases at J, with 16 bases in the middle. The CDR3 is 14 residues long. Germline V lookup: CDR1 SEHNR, CDR2 FQNEAQ (reference sequence). The CDR3 protein is CASSEPSGYDEQYF. The CDR3 coding sequence is TGTGCCAGCAGCGAACCGTCGGGGTATGACGAGCAGTACTTC.

CDR3 sequence reads: CASSLGQTMDEQFF. The DNA of the CDR3 is TGTGCCAGCAGCTTGGGACAGACCATGGATGAGCAGTTCTTC. The gene calls are TRBV11-2 and TRBJ2-1; 7 bases are a match to TRBD1. After removal of 3 bases from V and 8 bases from J, the junction contained 7 bases not matched to a gene. Germline V gives CDR1 SGHAT, CDR2 FQNNGV. This CDR3 contains 14 residues.

This clonotype was seen ten or more times. The V gene is TRBV7-9, the J gene TRBJ2-7, with D unclear. CDR3 length: 15 amino acids. Germline loops: CDR1 SEHNR, CDR2 FQNEAQ (reference sequence). With 1 base removed from V and 7 bases from J, the gap between germline ends came to 17 bases. CDR3 region: CASSLGYVNLREQYF. In DNA, the CDR3 is TGTGCCAGCAGCTTAGGGTATGTCAACTTACGGGAGCAGTACTTC.

The chain joins TRBV7-2 to TRBJ1-6, with a tentative D call TRBD1 (6 bases). The CDR3 has 16 amino acids. Germline CDR1 is SGHTA and CDR2 is FQGNSA. V lost 5 bases, J lost 6 bases, and 17 bases lay in between. The CDR3 region is CASSPDRSSLNSPLHF. Written as DNA, the CDR3 is TGTGCCAGCAGCCCGGACAGAAGCAGTCTTAATTCACCCCTCCACTTT.

The CDR3 spells CASSSRYSYEQYF. The CDR3 DNA reads as TGTGCCAGTAGTAGCCGTTACTCCTACGAGCAGTACTTC. The chain carries TRBV19 and TRBJ2-7; no clear D. Trimming pared 4 bases from V and 0 bases from J, leaving 7 bases between. The CDR3 contains 13 residues. The germline V gene has CDR1 LNHDA and CDR2 SQIVND (reference sequence).

The chain links TRBV24-1 to TRBJ2-2; the match to TRBD2 covers 10 bases. There are 16 residues in the CDR3. The germline CDR1 and CDR2 sequences are KGHDR and SFDVKD. After removal of 3 bases from V and 6 bases from J, the junction contained 6 bases not matched to a gene. The CDR3 DNA reads TGTGCCACCAGTGATCTTAAGACTAGCGGGTCCGGGGAGCTGTTTTTT. This encodes CATSDLKTSGSGELFF.

V is TRBV28 and J is TRBJ2-4, with D perhaps TRBD1 (6 bases). The germline CDR1 and CDR2 sequences are MDHEN and SYDVKM. CDR3 length equals 15 residues. V lost 0 bases, J lost 6 bases, and 12 bases lay in between. CDR3 DNA: TGTGCCAGCAGTTTATGGAGACAGGAGGCAAACATTCAGTACTTC. Amino acid sequence: CASSLWRQEANIQYF.

This clonotype occurred many times. This chain links TRBV30 with TRBJ1-5; possible D gene TRBD1, 5 bases. The CDR3 is 13 residues long. In germline, CDR1 is GTSNPN, CDR2 SVGIG (reference sequence). V was pared by 8 bases and J by 1 base, with 12 bases between. This CDR3 is CAGARDSNQPQHF. Written as DNA, the CDR3 is TGTGCCGGTGCCCGGGACAGCAATCAGCCCCAGCATTTT.

This clonotype has a handful of counts. This chain uses TRBV29-1 with TRBJ1-5; D uncertain. This CDR3 spans 13 amino acids. The V and J ends lost 4 bases and 2 bases respectively, with 9 bases between them. Germline V gives CDR1 SQVTM, CDR2 ANQGSEA. The CDR3 here is CSVAKGGNQPQHF. The CDR3 region has the DNA TGCAGCGTTGCTAAGGGTGGCAATCAGCCCCAGCATTTT.

The rearrangement joins TRBV5-1 to TRBJ2-5; TRBD2 aligns across 8 bases. Germline lookup yields CDR1 SGHRS and CDR2 YFSETQ. The CDR3 is 16 residues long. The junction had 13 bases not matched to a gene; V was cut back by 6 bases and J by 3 bases. The CDR3 spells CASTRFTSGVEETQYF. Written as DNA, the CDR3 is TGCGCCAGCACCCGATTCACTAGCGGAGTTGAAGAGACCCAGTACTTC.

V gene TRBV30 combines with J gene TRBJ1-4, with 9 positions matching TRBD1. From germline, CDR1 is GTSNPN and CDR2 SVGIG (reference sequence). The V segment lost 1 base and the J segment 8 bases; nucleotides outside the gene matches: 8. This CDR3 has 15 amino acids. The chain's CDR3 is CAWSADRGRGEKLFF. The CDR3 region has the DNA TGTGCCTGGAGTGCGGACAGGGGACGGGGAGAAAAACTGTTTTTT.

The genes are TRBV5-1 and TRBJ2-7, with 7 bases aligning to TRBD1. Trimming removed 5 bases from V and 5 bases from J; junction bases left unmatched: 7. CDR3 length equals 13 residues. Germline CDR1 SGHRS, CDR2 YFSETQ. In DNA form, the CDR3 reads TGCGCCAGCAGTTTAGGACAGGCGGACGAGCAGTACTTC. As protein: CASSLGQADEQYF.